The 29 T cell receptor beta chains below all came from one sample that was sequenced in a study of blood T cell repertoires in COVID-19. Assay: immunoSEQ multiplex PCR; the TCRdb copy retains only in-frame clones and omits some. The sample contains approximately 300,000 clones, around 83% of which appear only once. The specimen sequenced was peripheral blood. The origin of the receptors is a woman aged 45-59 years with acute or convalescent COVID-19.

This clone occurred a few times. The J gene is TRBJ1-5, the V gene TRBV6-5; maybe TRBD1 (5 bases). V was clipped by 8 bases and J by 2 bases, with 16 bases between them. From germline, CDR1 is MNHEY and CDR2 SVGAGI. The CDR3 consists of 15 residues. CDR3 in DNA: TGTGCCAGCCGGGGGTGGGGGAGGGGCAATCAGCCCCAGCATTTT. This codes for CASRGWGRGNQPQHF.

The rearrangement uses TRBV30 and TRBJ2-7; TRBD2 might be the D (6 bases). The CDR3 runs 12 residues. Germline V gene data show CDR1 as GTSNPN and CDR2 as SVGIG (reference sequence). The CDR3 DNA reads as TGTGCGGGTGGGGGGTTTTCGGGCGAGCAGTACTTC. This codes for CAGGGFSGEQYF.

This chain links TRBV29-1 with TRBJ2-1, with D possibly TRBD2 on 5 matching bases. Germline CDR1 and CDR2: SQVTM and ANQGSEA. This CDR3 has 13 amino acids. V was shortened by 7 bases and J by 6 bases, with 16 bases between the two germline ends. CDR3 DNA: TGCAGCGCCCGGGCCGCCGGGGTCAATGAGCAGTTCTTC. Its translation: CSARAAGVNEQFF.

A remark on this clone: The sample has other DNA sequences that encode this CDR3 too. The genes are TRBV7-9 and TRBJ2-7; TRBD1 is a possible D gene (5 bases). The CDR3 spans 14 residues. The V gene's germline CDR1 is SEHNR and CDR2 FQNEAQ (reference sequence). V gave up 1 base and J gave up 0 bases, with 7 bases separating them. The CDR3 loop is CASSLGTGSYEQYF. CDR3 nucleotide sequence: TGTGCCAGCAGCTTAGGTACAGGCTCCTACGAGCAGTACTTC. Complete variable domain (other parts from reference TRBV7-9 and TRBJ2-7): DTGVSQNPRHKITKRGQNVTFRCDPISEHNRLYWYRQTLGQGPEFLTYFQNEAQLEKSRLLSDRFSAERPKGSFSTLEIQRTEQGDSAMYLCASSLGTGSYEQYFGPGTRLTVT.

This clone came up once. The chain recombines TRBV20-1 with TRBJ2-1, with D perhaps matching TRBD1 (5 bases). Trimming shortened V by 3 bases and J by 4 bases, and 10 bases separated the two germline ends. Germline V gene data show CDR1 as DFQATT and CDR2 as SNEGSKA (reference sequence). This CDR3 spans 13 amino acids. CDR3 nucleotides: TGCAGTGCTAGTGTAGCAGGGTACAATGAGCAGTTCTTC. This encodes CSASVAGYNEQFF.

The chain joins TRBV3-1 (or the pseudogene TRBV3-2) to TRBJ1-5; no firm D call. CDR3 size: 13 residues. Germline CDR1 and CDR2: LGHDT and YNNKEL (reference sequence). V lost 3 bases and J 5 bases, leaving 8 bases between the germline ends. CDR3 sequence (DNA): TGTGCCAGCAGCCAGTCCTCGGATCAGCCCCAGCATTTT. It encodes CASSQSSDQPQHF.

The chain couples TRBV2 to TRBJ1-6; weak D call: TRBD1 (5 bases). The CDR3 loop spans 15 amino acids. CDR1 is SNHLY and CDR2 is FYNNEI in the germline V gene. V was cut by 2 bases and J by 10 bases, with 15 bases left in between. The CDR3 loop reads CASSETQGGKSPLHF. The CDR3 coding sequence is TGTGCCAGCAGTGAAACCCAGGGAGGGAAGTCACCCCTCCACTTT.

CDR3 DNA sequence: TGTGCCAGCAGCGACCGGACAGGAGGTGCCTCTGGGGCCAACGTCCTGACTTTC. Protein product: CASSDRTGGASGANVLTF. The chain carries TRBV5-6 and TRBJ2-6; TRBD1 matches 7 bases. Germline loops: CDR1 SGHDT, CDR2 YYEEEE. This CDR3 has 18 residues. The junction had 10 bases not matched to a gene; V was cut back by 4 bases and J by 0 bases.

The V call is TRBV4-3, the J call TRBJ1-4, with 8 nucleotides matching TRBD1. CDR3 length equals 16 residues. Trimming removed 0 bases from V and 5 bases from J; junction bases left unmatched: 5. CDR1 LGHNA and CDR2 YSLEER come from the germline V gene. The CDR3 nucleotides read TGCGCCAGCAGCCAAGATCTGGGACAGGAGAATGAAAAACTGTTTTTT. Protein sequence: CASSQDLGQENEKLFF.

The chain couples TRBV28 to TRBJ1-5, with D maybe TRBD1 (6 bases). Trimming took 2 bases from V and 0 from J, leaving 17 bases between them. There are 18 residues in the CDR3. The germline V gene encodes CDR1 MDHEN and CDR2 SYDVKM. In DNA, the CDR3 is TGTGCCAGCAGTTTACTCCAGGAACAGGGATATAGCAATCAGCCCCAGCATTTT. It yields the protein CASSLLQEQGYSNQPQHF. The full variable domain, its missing parts supplied by reference TRBV28 and TRBJ1-5, is DVKVTQSSRYLVKRTGEKVFLECVQDMDHENMFWYRQDPGLGLRLIYFSYDVKMKEKGDIPEGYSVSREKKERFSLILESASTNQTSMYLCASSLLQEQGYSNQPQHFGDGTRLSIL.

This clone was counted at least ten times. The chain joins TRBV18 to TRBJ2-7; TRBD1 might be the D (5 bases). With 2 bases removed from V and 3 bases from J, the gap between germline ends came to 11 bases. Looked up from germline, CDR1 is KGHSH and CDR2 is LQKENI. This CDR3 comprises 14 residues. CDR3 nucleotide sequence: TGTGCCAGCTCACCAGGGGCGACTTTCTACGAGCAGTACTTC. Translated, it gives CASSPGATFYEQYF.

The chain is built from TRBV20-1 and TRBJ2-3; TRBD2 matches at 7 bases. Germline V gene sequence: CDR1 DFQATT, CDR2 SNEGSKA (reference sequence). The CDR3 extends over 11 amino acids. Unmatched junction bases numbered 2, after V lost 6 bases and J lost 5 bases. Here the CDR3 DNA reads TGCAGTGCCTTAGCGGGAGATACGCAGTATTTT. Its protein product is CSALAGDTQYF.

The V gene is TRBV29-1, the J gene TRBJ1-2; D unresolved. This CDR3 comprises 13 residues. The germline V gene encodes CDR1 SQVTM and CDR2 ANQGSEA. V was cut by 6 bases and J by 4 bases, with 15 bases left in between. The CDR3 nucleotides read TGCAGCGTCCTAGCCACGGGGAGCTATGGCTACACCTTC. Translation gives CSVLATGSYGYTF.

This chain uses TRBV6-5 with TRBJ1-6; TRBD1 agrees at 7 bases. J lost 15 bases, V lost 2 bases, and 4 bases had no gene match. The CDR3 is 12 residues long. From germline, CDR1 is MNHEY and CDR2 SVGAGI. CDR3 DNA: TGTGCCAGCAGTTACCAACAGGGGCACCTCCACTTT. Translation gives CASSYQQGHLHF.

The chain combines TRBV6-5 with TRBJ1-5; TRBD1 aligns across 9 bases. CDR1 and CDR2 from the germline V gene are MNHEY and SVGAGI. The CDR3 length is 13 residues. J gave up 4 bases and V 6 bases, and 1 base lay outside the gene matches. CDR3 bases: TGTGCCAGCAGAGGGACAGGGAATCAGCCCCAGCATTTT. Translation: CASRGTGNQPQHF.

The chain has TRBV5-1 and TRBJ2-1, with D perhaps matching TRBD2 (6 bases). Germline-derived CDR1 and CDR2 are SGHRS and YFSETQ. Between the trimmed V and J ends, which lost 3 bases and 0 bases, there was a span of 16 bases. The CDR3 sequence is 17 residues long. The CDR3 sequence: CASSSGLQGSSYNEQFF. The CDR3 nucleotides read TGCGCCAGCAGCTCGGGACTCCAGGGAAGCTCCTACAATGAGCAGTTCTTC.

The chain links TRBV4-3 to TRBJ1-2; D is undetermined. V dropped 1 base and J dropped 3 bases, with 9 bases sitting between them. The CDR3 is made up of 14 amino acids. Germline lookup yields CDR1 LGHNA and CDR2 YSLEER. The CDR3 DNA sequence: TGCGCCAGCAGCCAAGTTTGGGGAGACTATGGCTACACCTTC. Translated: CASSQVWGDYGYTF.

This chain links TRBV11-2 with TRBJ2-3; D gene uncertain. The CDR3 covers 16 residues. The ends were cut back, 1 base at V and 0 bases at J, with 11 bases in the middle. The germline V gene has CDR1 SGHAT and CDR2 FQNNGV. In DNA, the CDR3 is TGTGCCAGCAGCTTAGGCACTAATCCTAGCACAGATACGCAGTATTTT. It encodes CASSLGTNPSTDTQYF. Variable domain in full (rest from reference TRBV11-2 and TRBJ2-3): EAGVAQSPRYKIIEKRQSVAFWCNPISGHATLYWYQQILGQGPKLLIQFQNNGVVDDSQLPKDRFSAERLKGVDSTLKIQPAKLEDSAVYLCASSLGTNPSTDTQYFGPGTRLTVL.

V usage is TRBV19 and J usage is TRBJ1-4; D gene uncertain. This CDR3 spans 12 amino acids. With 2 bases removed from V and 5 bases from J, the gap between germline ends came to 3 bases. Germline CDR1 is LNHDA and CDR2 is SQIVND (reference sequence). The CDR3 DNA sequence: TGTGCCAGTAGTATACGGAATGAAAAACTGTTTTTT. It encodes CASSIRNEKLFF.

The genes are TRBV5-1 and TRBJ2-5; 8 bases agree with TRBD2. In germline, CDR1 is SGHRS, CDR2 YFSETQ. The J segment lost 6 bases and the V segment lost 4 bases, leaving 14 bases of the junction unmatched. This CDR3 is 16 amino acids long. DNA of the CDR3: TGCGCCAGCAGCACCGCCCGGGGGGGCCTTGAAAAGACCCAGTACTTC. Translated, it gives CASSTARGGLEKTQYF.

The chain joins TRBV14 to TRBJ2-7; D not resolved. The CDR3 length is 14 residues. Germline assignment: CDR1 SGHDN and CDR2 FVKESK. V lost 1 base, J lost 2 bases, and 9 bases lay in between. The CDR3 nucleotides are TGTGCCAGCAGCCAAGCGTATGGGCCCTACGAGCAGTACTTC. It specifies CASSQAYGPYEQYF.

CDR3: CASSYPFRGKWYGDTEAFF. CDR3 bases: TGTGCCAGCAGTTACCCGTTCCGGGGGAAATGGTACGGGGACACTGAAGCTTTCTTT. The chain combines TRBV6-7 with TRBJ1-1; maybe TRBD1 (5 bases). TRBV6-7 is sorted into the ORF group, with uncertain function. Trimming pared 2 bases from V and 3 bases from J, leaving 25 bases between. The CDR3 has 19 residues.

This clone came up many times. The chain has TRBV6-4 and TRBJ2-3; TRBD2 agrees at 11 bases. The CDR3 runs to 15 residues. Germline CDR1 and CDR2: MRHNA and SNTAGT. The junction had 7 bases not matched to a gene; V was cut back by 6 bases and J by 5 bases. CDR3 amino acids: CASSETSGSRDTQYF. The CDR3 nucleotides are TGTGCCAGCAGCGAAACTAGCGGGAGTAGAGATACGCAGTATTTT.

The chain employs TRBV10-3 and TRBJ2-1; 8 nucleotides line up with TRBD2. This CDR3 has 15 residues. Germline V lookup: CDR1 ENHRY, CDR2 SYGVKD. Unmatched junction bases numbered 8, after V lost 5 bases and J lost 5 bases. This CDR3 reads CAISPSGGTDNEQFF. CDR3 coding DNA: TGTGCCATCAGTCCGAGCGGGGGCACAGACAATGAGCAGTTCTTC.

The chain combines TRBV2 with TRBJ1-1; no clear D gene. Per the germline V gene, CDR1 is SNHLY and CDR2 is FYNNEI. This CDR3 has 13 amino acids. The V end lost 6 bases, the J end lost 1 base, and 9 bases lay between the germline ends. The CDR3 protein is CASRKQRNTEAFF. The CDR3 nucleotides read TGTGCCAGCAGAAAACAGAGGAACACTGAAGCTTTCTTT.

The CDR3 bases are TGTGCCAGTAGTATACGGGACAGCCGAAATAATTCACCCCTCCACTTT. Amino acids: CASSIRDSRNNSPLHF. V is TRBV19 and J is TRBJ1-6, with TRBD1 matching 7 bases. This CDR3 contains 16 residues. J gave up 5 bases and V 2 bases, and 6 bases lay outside the gene matches. Per germline, CDR1 LNHDA and CDR2 SQIVND (reference sequence).

This chain connects TRBV19 to TRBJ1-5; a possible D gene is TRBD1 (5 bases). The CDR3 runs 15 residues. V was shortened by 7 bases and J by 2 bases, with 15 bases between the two germline ends. Looked up from germline, CDR1 is LNHDA and CDR2 is SQIVND (reference sequence). The CDR3 sequence: CASTGGVLGNQPQHF. CDR3 DNA sequence: TGTGCCAGTACTGGGGGGGTATTGGGCAATCAGCCCCAGCATTTT. Full variable domain (remainder filled in from reference TRBV19 and TRBJ1-5): DGGITQSPKYLFRKEGQNVTLSCEQNLNHDAMYWYRQDPGQGLRLIYYSQIVNDFQKGDIAEGYSVSREKKESFPLTVTSAQKNPTAFYLCASTGGVLGNQPQHFGDGTRLSIL.

The chain is built from TRBV4-1 and TRBJ2-3; 10 bases are a match to TRBD2. After removal of 0 bases from V and 5 bases from J, the junction contained 11 bases not matched to a gene. This CDR3 has 18 residues. Germline V gives CDR1 MGHRA, CDR2 YSYEKL. The CDR3 DNA reads TGCGCCAGCAGCCAAGATAGGGCGAGCGGGGGGGCCCAAGATACGCAGTATTTT. Translating gives CASSQDRASGGAQDTQYF.

V usage is TRBV4-1 and J usage is TRBJ2-1; 8 bases agree with TRBD2. Trimming took 4 bases from V and 9 from J; bases not matched to a gene: 5. The CDR3 consists of 13 residues. Germline CDR1 is MGHRA and CDR2 is YSYEKL. The CDR3 DNA reads TGCGCCAGCAGCCGGTCGGGGGGGCCTGAGCAGTTCTTC. Amino acid sequence: CASSRSGGPEQFF.